A selection of T cell receptor beta chains follows, all from one sample in a study of T cell responses to AZD1222 COVID-19 vaccine. The assay was immunoSEQ multiplex PCR, and TCRdb's table has in-frame clones only and misses some. Of over 150,000 clones in the sample, just over 85% were seen once. The input for sequencing was peripheral blood, taken 28 days after the second AZD1222 dose. The source is an adult who received the AZD1222 COVID-19 vaccine. Each CDR3 is given with its conserved first and last residue. Each record gives: CDR3 length, V gene, J gene, D gene, CDR3 protein. A D gene is named only where the DNA matches it firmly.

cdr3_length: 15; v_call: TRBV28; j_call: TRBJ1-4; d_call: NA; cdr3_aa: CASSLSGGTNEKLFF
cdr3_length: 14; v_call: TRBV19; j_call: TRBJ1-5; d_call: NA; cdr3_aa: CASSFQGSNQPQHF
cdr3_length: 14; v_call: TRBV4-1; j_call: TRBJ2-3; d_call: NA; cdr3_aa: CASSLESHTDTQYF
cdr3_length: 18; v_call: TRBV27; j_call: TRBJ2-7; d_call: NA; cdr3_aa: CASSLSRRRGTVGYEQYF
cdr3_length: 15; v_call: TRBV4-2; j_call: TRBJ2-1; d_call: NA; cdr3_aa: CASTKGRGTYNEQFF
cdr3_length: 13; v_call: TRBV2; j_call: TRBJ2-1; d_call: NA; cdr3_aa: CASSEGYNNEQFF
cdr3_length: 15; v_call: TRBV24-1; j_call: TRBJ2-6; d_call: NA; cdr3_aa: CATSVGVGGANVLTF
cdr3_length: 16; v_call: TRBV2; j_call: TRBJ1-5; d_call: NA; cdr3_aa: CASSETWGLGNQPQHF
cdr3_length: 17; v_call: TRBV6-1; j_call: TRBJ2-2; d_call: NA; cdr3_aa: CASSGNYGALNTGELFF
cdr3_length: 13; v_call: TRBV28; j_call: TRBJ2-5; d_call: TRBD2; cdr3_aa: CASSSGGQETQYF
cdr3_length: 13; v_call: TRBV7-3; j_call: TRBJ2-5; d_call: NA; cdr3_aa: CASSQDRQETQYF
cdr3_length: 13; v_call: TRBV9; j_call: TRBJ1-1; d_call: NA; cdr3_aa: CASSPGTPAEAFF
cdr3_length: 14; v_call: TRBV21-1; j_call: TRBJ1-2; d_call: NA; cdr3_aa: CASSKVETVYGYTF
cdr3_length: 13; v_call: TRBV19; j_call: TRBJ1-1; d_call: NA; cdr3_aa: CASQNTVNTEAFF
cdr3_length: 13; v_call: TRBV6-5; j_call: TRBJ1-1; d_call: TRBD1; cdr3_aa: CASGRDRDTEAFF
cdr3_length: 13; v_call: TRBV12-3/TRBV12-4; j_call: TRBJ1-1; d_call: NA; cdr3_aa: CASSFLAGTEAFF
cdr3_length: 13; v_call: TRBV30; j_call: TRBJ2-7; d_call: TRBD1; cdr3_aa: CAWSGTGGYEQYF
cdr3_length: 13; v_call: TRBV5-6; j_call: TRBJ2-3; d_call: NA; cdr3_aa: CASSSILEDTQYF
cdr3_length: 15; v_call: TRBV19; j_call: TRBJ1-4; d_call: NA; cdr3_aa: CASSIEAGLNEKLFF
cdr3_length: 11; v_call: TRBV10-3; j_call: TRBJ2-5; d_call: NA; cdr3_aa: CAISDGETQYF
cdr3_length: 17; v_call: TRBV5-6; j_call: TRBJ2-3; d_call: TRBD2; cdr3_aa: CASSTLGSGGKTDTQYF
cdr3_length: 17; v_call: TRBV5-8; j_call: TRBJ2-2; d_call: NA; cdr3_aa: CASSFTPGAASIGELFF
cdr3_length: 13; v_call: TRBV9; j_call: TRBJ1-3; d_call: NA; cdr3_aa: CASSPAAGNTIYF
cdr3_length: 13; v_call: TRBV2; j_call: TRBJ2-7; d_call: NA; cdr3_aa: CASAGQLAYEQYF
cdr3_length: 15; v_call: TRBV27; j_call: TRBJ1-4; d_call: NA; cdr3_aa: CASSLRGAQNEKLFF
cdr3_length: 14; v_call: TRBV9; j_call: TRBJ1-2; d_call: NA; cdr3_aa: CASRLGRGIDGYTF
cdr3_length: 16; v_call: TRBV5-6; j_call: TRBJ2-1; d_call: NA; cdr3_aa: CASSLVDGTAYNEQFF
cdr3_length: 14; v_call: TRBV4-3; j_call: TRBJ1-2; d_call: NA; cdr3_aa: CASSQGQRNYGYTF
cdr3_length: 20; v_call: TRBV27; j_call: TRBJ2-1; d_call: NA; cdr3_aa: CASSLFVGAGSLSSYNEQFF
cdr3_length: 17; v_call: TRBV6-2/TRBV6-3; j_call: TRBJ2-6; d_call: NA; cdr3_aa: CASSRAGATSGANVLTF
cdr3_length: 13; v_call: TRBV7-9; j_call: TRBJ2-1; d_call: NA; cdr3_aa: CASSFGLTNEQFF
cdr3_length: 15; v_call: TRBV7-6; j_call: TRBJ1-6; d_call: TRBD1; cdr3_aa: CASSLGPGQGSPLHF
cdr3_length: 15; v_call: TRBV5-8; j_call: TRBJ2-2; d_call: NA; cdr3_aa: CASSGKDSHTGELFF
cdr3_length: 15; v_call: TRBV3-1/TRBV3-2; j_call: TRBJ1-5; d_call: TRBD1; cdr3_aa: CASSHSDRGNQPQHF
cdr3_length: 12; v_call: TRBV15; j_call: TRBJ1-1; d_call: NA; cdr3_aa: CATSGAGEEAFF
cdr3_length: 15; v_call: TRBV10-1; j_call: TRBJ2-7; d_call: TRBD2; cdr3_aa: CASSKGTSGGYEQYF
cdr3_length: 18; v_call: TRBV5-1; j_call: TRBJ2-5; d_call: TRBD2; cdr3_aa: CASSLAGLAGRRRETQYF
cdr3_length: 15; v_call: TRBV7-6; j_call: TRBJ2-7; d_call: NA; cdr3_aa: CASSSSTGVYVEQYF
cdr3_length: 14; v_call: TRBV11-2; j_call: TRBJ1-1; d_call: NA; cdr3_aa: CASSLERVNTEAFF
cdr3_length: 15; v_call: TRBV7-3; j_call: TRBJ2-3; d_call: NA; cdr3_aa: CASSPGLPSTDTQYF
cdr3_length: 14; v_call: TRBV5-1; j_call: TRBJ2-5; d_call: TRBD1; cdr3_aa: CASSPGQGGQTQYF